This TCR beta chain was recovered during a study of Tregs in tolerant kidney transplant recipients. As for this clone: Its target is unknown.

Sequencing used immunoSEQ multiplex PCR; TCRdb keeps in-frame clones, though not all of them. The repertoire holds roughly 19,000 clones, 55% to 75% seen once, with about 3.5% in the top ten. This CDR3 comprises 14 residues. Germline assignment: CDR1 SGDLS and CDR2 YYNGEE. The V and J ends lost 2 bases and 3 bases, in that order; junction bases with no gene match: 4. The source of this sequence is a human donor in good health. The genes are TRBV9 and TRBJ2-7, with 8 bases matching TRBD1. Sequences were obtained from Tregs from blood cultured with allogeneic cells. The CDR3: CASSVGQGRYEQYF. In nucleotides, the CDR3 is TGTGCCAGCAGCGTTGGACAGGGCCGCTACGAGCAGTACTTC.